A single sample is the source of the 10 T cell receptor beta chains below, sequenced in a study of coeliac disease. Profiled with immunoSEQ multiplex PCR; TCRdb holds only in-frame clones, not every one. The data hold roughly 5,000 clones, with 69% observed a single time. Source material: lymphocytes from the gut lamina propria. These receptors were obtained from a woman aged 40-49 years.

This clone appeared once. The CDR3 nucleotides read TGCGCCAGCAGCCAAGGGGGGACAGGTCTTAATGAAAAACTGTTTTTT. Encoded protein: CASSQGGTGLNEKLFF. V and J are TRBV4-1 and TRBJ1-4; 8 bases agree with TRBD1. Germline values: CDR1 MGHRA, CDR2 YSYEKL. The CDR3 extends over 16 amino acids. Trimming removed 1 base from V and 4 bases from J; junction bases left unmatched: 5.

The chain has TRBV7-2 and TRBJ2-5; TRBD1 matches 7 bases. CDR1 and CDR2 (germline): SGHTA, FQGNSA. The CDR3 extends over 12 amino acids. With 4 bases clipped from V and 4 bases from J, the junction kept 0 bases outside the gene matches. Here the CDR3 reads CASSWDRETQYF. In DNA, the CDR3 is TGTGCCAGCAGCTGGGACAGAGAGACCCAGTACTTC. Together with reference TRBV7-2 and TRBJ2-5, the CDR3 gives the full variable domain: GAGVSQSPSNKVTEKGKDVELRCDPISGHTALYWYRQSLGQGLEFLIYFQGNSAPDKSGLPSDRFSAERTGGSVSTLTIQRTQQEDSAVYLCASSWDRETQYFGPGTRLLVL.

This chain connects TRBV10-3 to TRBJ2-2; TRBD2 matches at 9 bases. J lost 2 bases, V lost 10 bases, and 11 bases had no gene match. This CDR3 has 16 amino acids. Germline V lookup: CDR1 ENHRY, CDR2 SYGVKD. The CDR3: CATLKLAGVNTGELFF. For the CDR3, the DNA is TGTGCCACCCTAAAATTAGCGGGAGTTAACACCGGGGAGCTGTTTTTT.

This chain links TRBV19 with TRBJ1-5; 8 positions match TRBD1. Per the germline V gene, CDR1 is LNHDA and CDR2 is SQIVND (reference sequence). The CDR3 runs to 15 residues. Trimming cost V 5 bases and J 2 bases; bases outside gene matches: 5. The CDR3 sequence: CASSATGVGNQPQHF. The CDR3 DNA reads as TGTGCCAGTAGTGCGACAGGGGTCGGCAATCAGCCCCAGCATTTT.

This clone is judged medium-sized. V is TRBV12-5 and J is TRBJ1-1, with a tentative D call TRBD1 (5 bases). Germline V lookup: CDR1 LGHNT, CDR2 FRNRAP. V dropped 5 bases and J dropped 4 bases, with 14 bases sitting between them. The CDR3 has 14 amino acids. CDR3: CASGQGGGSTEAFF. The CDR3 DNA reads TGTGCTAGTGGTCAGGGTGGAGGGAGCACTGAAGCTTTCTTT.

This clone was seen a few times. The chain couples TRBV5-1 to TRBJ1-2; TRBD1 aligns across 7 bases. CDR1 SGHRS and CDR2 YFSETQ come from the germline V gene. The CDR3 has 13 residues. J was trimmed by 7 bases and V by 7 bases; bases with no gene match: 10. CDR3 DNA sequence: TGCGCCAGCGGGATAACAGGGGAAGCTGGCTACACCTTC. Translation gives CASGITGEAGYTF.

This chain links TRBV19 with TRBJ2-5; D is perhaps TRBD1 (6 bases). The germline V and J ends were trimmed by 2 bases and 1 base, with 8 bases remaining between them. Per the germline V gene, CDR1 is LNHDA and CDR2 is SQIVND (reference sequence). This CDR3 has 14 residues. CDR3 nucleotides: TGTGCCAGTAGTATAATGGACAGCCAAGAGACCCAGTACTTC. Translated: CASSIMDSQETQYF.

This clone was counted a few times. The CDR3, as DNA: TGTGCCAGCAGACAACTGCCCCACAGGGAGGGGAACACTGAAGCTTTCTTT. It encodes CASRQLPHREGNTEAFF. This chain links TRBV21-1 with TRBJ1-1. TRBV21-1 is designated a pseudogene. This CDR3 has 17 amino acids.

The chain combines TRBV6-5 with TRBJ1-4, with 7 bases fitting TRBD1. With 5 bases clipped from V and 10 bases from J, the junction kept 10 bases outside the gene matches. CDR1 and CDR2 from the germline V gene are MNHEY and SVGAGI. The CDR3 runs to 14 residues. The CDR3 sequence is CASSQGTVGGKLFF. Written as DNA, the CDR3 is TGTGCCAGCAGTCAGGGGACAGTGGGGGGAAAACTGTTTTTT.

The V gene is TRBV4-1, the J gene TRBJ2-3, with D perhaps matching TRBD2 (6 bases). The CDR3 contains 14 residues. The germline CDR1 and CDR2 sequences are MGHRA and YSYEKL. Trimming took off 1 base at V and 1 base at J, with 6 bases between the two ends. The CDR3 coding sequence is TGCGCCAGCAGCCAAGCTAGCGGCACAGATACGCAGTATTTT. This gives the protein CASSQASGTDTQYF.